The 22 T cell receptor beta chains listed next were all sequenced from one sample in a study of CD8 T cells in Susac syndrome. It was with random hexamers that roughly 0.45 to 1 ug RNA was reverse transcribed. One entry per CDR3 protein, called by TCRdb with MiXCR from the immunoSEQ multiplex PCR reads. The sample has 70,000 or so distinct CDR3 sequences, over 85% seen once. Sequencing input: CD8+ T cells from PBMCs. Receptors originate from a human donor with multiple sclerosis.

This chain uses TRBV29-1 with TRBJ2-1; 10 nucleotides align to TRBD2. The CDR3 sequence is 15 residues long. The V and J ends lost 5 bases and 0 bases, in that order; junction bases with no gene match: 4. Germline CDR1 reads SQVTM; CDR2 reads ANQGSEA. The DNA for the CDR3 is TGCAGCGTTCAGGGACTAGCGTACTCCTACAATGAGCAGTTCTTC. It codes for CSVQGLAYSYNEQFF.

V and J are TRBV30 and TRBJ2-1; D gene unclear. The germline CDR1 and CDR2 sequences are GTSNPN and SVGIG (reference sequence). Trimming removed 2 bases at V and 9 bases at J, with 14 bases between. The CDR3 loop spans 13 amino acids. In nucleotides, the CDR3 is TGTGCCTGGAGTCCTGCCCCATTGGTTGAGCAGTTCTTC. This sequence encodes CAWSPAPLVEQFF.

The chain is built from TRBV6-5 and TRBJ2-7; 7 bases map to TRBD1. Germline V gene lookup returns CDR1 MNHEY and CDR2 SVGAGI. This CDR3 comprises 14 residues. V shed 6 bases and J 3 bases; nucleotides not matched to a gene: 8. CDR3 DNA: TGTGCCAGCAGCCCTGAACAGGGGCTCTACGAGCAGTACTTC. The encoded protein is CASSPEQGLYEQYF.

This clonotype was observed once. The DNA for the CDR3 is TGTGCCAGCAGCTTAACGAGGGGGGAGGACACTGAAGCTTTCTTT. This codes for CASSLTRGEDTEAFF. The chain has TRBV7-3 and TRBJ1-1; TRBD1 might be the D (6 bases). The CDR3 is 15 amino acids. Per the germline V gene, CDR1 is SGHTA and CDR2 is FQGTGA. V was clipped by 0 bases and J by 3 bases, with 11 bases between them. Combining the CDR3 with reference TRBV7-3 and TRBJ1-1 gives the whole variable domain GAGVSQTPSNKVTEKGKYVELRCDPISGHTALYWYRQSLGQGPEFLIYFQGTGAADDSGLPNDRFFAVRPEGSVSTLKIQRTERGDSAVYLCASSLTRGEDTEAFFGQGTRLTVV.

This sequence joins TRBV6-1 and TRBJ1-1; tentatively, D is TRBD1 (5 bases). V dropped 11 bases and J dropped 1 base, with 14 bases sitting between them. The CDR3 covers 13 residues. Germline V gives CDR1 MNHNS, CDR2 SASEGT. CDR3 nucleotide sequence: TGTGCCTCGGAAGGGGCCGCGAACACTGAAGCTTTCTTT. Protein: CASEGAANTEAFF.

The V and J genes are TRBV6-6 and TRBJ1-1, with 8 positions matching TRBD1. This CDR3 contains 14 residues. V gave up 4 bases and J gave up 3 bases; unmatched junction bases: 4. The V gene's germline CDR1 is MNHNY and CDR2 SVGAGI (reference sequence). In DNA form, the CDR3 reads TGTGCCAGCAGTTCAGGGGGCCGAGACACTGAAGCTTTCTTT. It specifies CASSSGGRDTEAFF.

The chain carries TRBV14 and TRBJ2-5; 8 bases agree with TRBD2. The V and J ends lost 0 bases and 4 bases, in that order; junction bases with no gene match: 16. Germline CDR1 reads SGHDN; CDR2 reads FVKESK. The CDR3 sequence is 19 residues long. The CDR3 reads CASSQDEGAGVAWGETQYF. The CDR3 nucleotides read TGTGCCAGCAGCCAAGACGAAGGAGCGGGAGTGGCTTGGGGAGAGACCCAGTACTTC.

This clonotype was recorded only once. This rearrangement joins TRBV29-1 to TRBJ1-2; TRBD1 matches at 10 bases. With V trimmed by 3 bases and J by 7 bases, 2 bases remained unmatched. The CDR3 consists of 12 residues. The germline V gene encodes CDR1 SQVTM and CDR2 ANQGSEA. CDR3 sequence: CSVEGDRGGYTF. The CDR3 nucleotides read TGCAGCGTTGAGGGGGACAGGGGTGGCTACACCTTC.

The CDR3 bases are TGCACCAGCAGCCAAGACGGGCCTACTAGCGGGGGACCGTACGAGCAGTACTTC. Protein sequence: CTSSQDGPTSGGPYEQYF. The V gene is TRBV1, the J gene TRBJ2-7; the table's TRBD2 call for D was not verified on the DNA. TRBV1 is given as a pseudogene. The CDR3 sequence is 18 residues long.

The rearrangement joins TRBV5-1 to TRBJ2-4; D ambiguous. The CDR3 extends over 12 amino acids. Trimming stripped 0 bases from V and 16 bases from J, with 14 bases between. The V gene's germline CDR1 is SGHRS and CDR2 YFSETQ. The CDR3: CASSLDMARVYF. The CDR3 DNA follows: TGCGCCAGCAGCTTGGATATGGCTAGAGTATACTTC.

This chain joins TRBV4-1 and TRBJ2-7; TRBD2 might be the D (7 bases). V was pared by 1 base and J by 2 bases, with 15 bases between. The CDR3 runs 16 residues. Germline assignment: CDR1 MGHRA and CDR2 YSYEKL. In DNA form, the CDR3 reads TGCGCCAGCAGCCAAGGTCAGGGGAGGGTTGCCTACGAGCAGTACTTC. Its translation is CASSQGQGRVAYEQYF.

The chain uses TRBV3-1 and TRBJ2-2; 8 bases are shared with TRBD1. The CDR3 spans 15 residues. The germline CDR1 and CDR2 sequences are LGHDT and YNNKEL (reference sequence). With V trimmed by 5 bases and J by 4 bases, 6 bases remained unmatched. The CDR3 nucleotides are TGTGCCAGCAGCAACACAGGGGGTCGCACCGGGGAGCTGTTTTTT. Its translation: CASSNTGGRTGELFF.

The chain is built from TRBV4-1 and TRBJ1-5, with D tentatively TRBD1 (6 bases). CDR3 length: 16 amino acids. Trimming cost V 5 bases and J 7 bases, with 21 bases left between them. CDR1 is MGHRA, CDR2 YSYEKL, per germline. The CDR3 sequence: CASSDRDNPGEQPQHF. In DNA, the CDR3 is TGCGCCAGCAGCGACCGGGACAACCCCGGGGAGCAGCCCCAGCATTTT.

V and J are TRBV19 and TRBJ2-7; D is uncertain. V lost 4 bases to trimming and J lost 3 bases, with 13 bases between them. This CDR3 region has 14 residues. Germline V gives CDR1 LNHDA, CDR2 SQIVND (reference sequence). The CDR3 loop reads CASSTKGLVYEQYF. The CDR3 DNA reads as TGTGCCAGTAGTACTAAGGGTCTCGTCTACGAGCAGTACTTC. Together with reference TRBV19 and TRBJ2-7, the CDR3 gives the full variable domain: DGGITQSPKYLFRKEGQNVTLSCEQNLNHDAMYWYRQDPGQGLRLIYYSQIVNDFQKGDIAEGYSVSREKKESFPLTVTSAQKNPTAFYLCASSTKGLVYEQYFGPGTRLTVT.

The chain recombines TRBV30 with TRBJ1-6, with unresolved D. Per the germline V gene, CDR1 is GTSNPN and CDR2 is SVGIG (reference sequence). The CDR3 runs to 12 residues. V lost 0 bases, J lost 9 bases, and 6 bases lay in between. CDR3 residues: CAWSVGISPLHF. In DNA, the CDR3 is TGTGCCTGGAGTGTTGGCATTTCACCCCTCCACTTT.

V gene TRBV7-6 combines with J gene TRBJ2-5, with D tentatively TRBD1 (6 bases). V shed 3 bases and J shed 5 bases, with 16 bases lying between them. In germline, CDR1 is SGHVS, CDR2 FNYEAQ. This CDR3 is 15 amino acids long. The CDR3 DNA sequence: TGTGCCAGCAGCTTGTGGAGAACTCAGGGGGAGACCCAGTACTTC. Protein: CASSLWRTQGETQYF. The complete variable domain, with remaining parts taken from reference TRBV7-6 and TRBJ2-5, reads GAGVSQSPRYKVTKRGQDVALRCDPISGHVSLYWYRQALGQGPEFLTYFNYEAQQDKSGLPNDRFSAERPEGSISTLTIQRTEQRDSAMYRCASSLWRTQGETQYFGPGTRLLVL.

This rearrangement joins TRBV29-1 to TRBJ1-1; D is unclear. Trimming shortened V by 8 bases and J by 0 bases, and 7 bases separated the two germline ends. The CDR3 is 11 residues long. CDR1 is SQVTM and CDR2 is ANQGSEA in the germline V gene. In DNA, the CDR3 is TGCAGCTCCGGGCTGAACACTGAAGCTTTCTTT. This sequence encodes CSSGLNTEAFF.

The chain recombines TRBV10-3 with TRBJ2-7; the match to TRBD1 covers 10 bases. CDR1 ENHRY and CDR2 SYGVKD come from the germline V gene. Trimming removed 2 bases from V and 1 base from J; junction bases left unmatched: 5. The CDR3 is 16 amino acids. CDR3 region: CAISESGDRGSYEQYF. CDR3 DNA: TGTGCCATCAGTGAGAGCGGGGACAGGGGATCCTACGAGCAGTACTTC.

The chain joins TRBV4-1 to TRBJ2-3, with D tentatively TRBD1 or TRBD2 (6 bases each). This CDR3 region has 16 residues. Trimming removed 11 bases at V and 0 bases at J, with 21 bases between. Germline CDR1 and CDR2: MGHRA and YSYEKL. The CDR3 DNA reads as TGCGCCTGTCGTGGAGAAGGGGGGCCTAGCACAGATACGCAGTATTTT. Translated, it gives CACRGEGGPSTDTQYF.

The chain combines TRBV14 with TRBJ1-2, with no clear D. The V end was cut by 2 bases, the J end by 4 bases, with 5 bases between. Germline V gives CDR1 SGHDN, CDR2 FVKESK. The CDR3 is 12 amino acids. Here the CDR3 DNA reads TGTGCCAGCAGCCAACAAATCTATGGCTACACCTTC. Translation: CASSQQIYGYTF.

To note about this clonotype: The DNA is omitted, as the CDR3 cannot be located on it reliably, and the CDR3 follows TCRdb's listing. V usage is TRBV30 and J usage is TRBJ1-1. The germline V gene has CDR1 GTSNPN and CDR2 SVGIG (reference sequence). A total of 14 residues make up the CDR3, ends included. CDR3 residues: CAWSVGEGNTEVFF.

The chain is built from TRBV30 and TRBJ2-7; 8 nucleotides align to TRBD1. Germline V gives CDR1 GTSNPN, CDR2 SVGIG (reference sequence). This CDR3 spans 14 amino acids. V was pared by 5 bases and J by 5 bases, with 11 bases of the junction left unmatched. DNA for the CDR3: TGTGCCTGGGACCCTGACAGGGGTCCGGACGAGCAGTACTTC. Encoded protein: CAWDPDRGPDEQYF.